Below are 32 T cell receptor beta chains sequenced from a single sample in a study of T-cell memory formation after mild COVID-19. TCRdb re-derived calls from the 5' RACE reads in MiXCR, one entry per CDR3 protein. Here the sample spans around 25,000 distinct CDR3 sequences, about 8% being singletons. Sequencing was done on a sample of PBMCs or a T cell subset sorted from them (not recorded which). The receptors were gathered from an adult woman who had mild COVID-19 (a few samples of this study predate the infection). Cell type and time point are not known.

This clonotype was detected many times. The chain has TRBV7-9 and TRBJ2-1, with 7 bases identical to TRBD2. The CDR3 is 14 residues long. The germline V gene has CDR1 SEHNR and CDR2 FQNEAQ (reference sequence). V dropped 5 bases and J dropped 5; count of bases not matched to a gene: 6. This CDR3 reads CASSPSGMDNEQFF. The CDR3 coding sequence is TGTGCCAGCAGCCCTAGCGGAATGGACAATGAGCAGTTCTTC.

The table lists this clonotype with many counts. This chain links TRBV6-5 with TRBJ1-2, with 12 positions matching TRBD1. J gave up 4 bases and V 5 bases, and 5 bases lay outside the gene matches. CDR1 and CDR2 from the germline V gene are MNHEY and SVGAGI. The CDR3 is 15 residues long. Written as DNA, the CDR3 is TGTGCCAGCAGTAGTGGGACAGGGGGCGGCTATGGCTACACCTTC. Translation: CASSSGTGGGYGYTF.

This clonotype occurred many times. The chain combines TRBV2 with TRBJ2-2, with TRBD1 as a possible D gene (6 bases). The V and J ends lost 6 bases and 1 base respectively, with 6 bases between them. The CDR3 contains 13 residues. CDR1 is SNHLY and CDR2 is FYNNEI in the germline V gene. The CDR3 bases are TGTGCCAGCAGGGACAGGAACACCGGGGAGCTGTTTTTT. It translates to CASRDRNTGELFF.

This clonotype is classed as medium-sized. The CDR3 DNA is TGTGCCAGCAGCCGGGGGGACAGCTCCTACGAGCAGTACTTC. Protein product: CASSRGDSSYEQYF. The V gene is TRBV3-1, the J gene TRBJ2-7, with a tentative D call TRBD1 (7 bases). V was cut by 4 bases and J by 0 bases, with 10 bases left in between. Germline V gives CDR1 LGHDT, CDR2 YNNKEL (reference sequence). This CDR3 region has 14 residues.

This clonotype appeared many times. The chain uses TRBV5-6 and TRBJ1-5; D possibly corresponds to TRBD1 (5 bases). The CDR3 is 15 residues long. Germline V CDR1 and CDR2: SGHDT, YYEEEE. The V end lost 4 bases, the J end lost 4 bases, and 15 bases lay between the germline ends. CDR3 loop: CASSPGGVPNQPQHF. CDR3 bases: TGTGCCAGCAGCCCGGGGGGGGTCCCTAATCAGCCCCAGCATTTT.

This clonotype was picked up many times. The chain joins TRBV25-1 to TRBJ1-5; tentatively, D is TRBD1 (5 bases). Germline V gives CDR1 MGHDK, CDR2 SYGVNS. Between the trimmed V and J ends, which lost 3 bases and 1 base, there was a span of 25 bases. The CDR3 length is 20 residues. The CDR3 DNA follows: TGTGCCAGCAGTGACTCTCGAATTTCGCCACCATGGGGGAGCAATCAGCCCCAGCATTTT. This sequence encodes CASSDSRISPPWGSNQPQHF.

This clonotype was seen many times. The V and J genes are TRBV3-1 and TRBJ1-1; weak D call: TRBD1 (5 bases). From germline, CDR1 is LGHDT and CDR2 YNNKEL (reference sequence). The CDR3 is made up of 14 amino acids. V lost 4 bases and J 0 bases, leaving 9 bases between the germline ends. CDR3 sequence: CASSPGQVNTEAFF. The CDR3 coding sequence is TGTGCCAGCAGCCCGGGGCAGGTGAACACTGAAGCTTTCTTT. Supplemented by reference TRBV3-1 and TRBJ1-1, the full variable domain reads DTAVSQTPKYLVTQMGNDKSIKCEQNLGHDTMYWYKQDSKKFLKIMFSYNNKELIINETVPNRFSPKSPDKAHLNLHINSLELGDSAVYFCASSPGQVNTEAFFGQGTRLTVV.

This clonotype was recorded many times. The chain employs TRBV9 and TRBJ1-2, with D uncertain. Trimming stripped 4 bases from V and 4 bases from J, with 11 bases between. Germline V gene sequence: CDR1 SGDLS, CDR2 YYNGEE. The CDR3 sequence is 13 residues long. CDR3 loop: CASSPRSRYGYTF. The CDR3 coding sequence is TGTGCCAGCAGCCCCCGATCTCGCTATGGCTACACCTTC.

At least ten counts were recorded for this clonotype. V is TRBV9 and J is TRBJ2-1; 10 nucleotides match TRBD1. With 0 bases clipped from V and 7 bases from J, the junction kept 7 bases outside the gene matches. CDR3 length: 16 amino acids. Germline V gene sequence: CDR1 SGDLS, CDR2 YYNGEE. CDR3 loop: CASSVGQGATANEQFF. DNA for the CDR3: TGTGCCAGCAGCGTAGGACAGGGGGCGACGGCGAATGAGCAGTTCTTC.

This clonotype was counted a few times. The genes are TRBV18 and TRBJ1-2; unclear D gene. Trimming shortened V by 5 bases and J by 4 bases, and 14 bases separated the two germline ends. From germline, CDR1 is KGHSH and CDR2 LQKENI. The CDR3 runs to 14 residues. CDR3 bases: TGTGCCAGCTCATCTATCCCTAACAGCTATGGCTACACCTTC. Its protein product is CASSSIPNSYGYTF.

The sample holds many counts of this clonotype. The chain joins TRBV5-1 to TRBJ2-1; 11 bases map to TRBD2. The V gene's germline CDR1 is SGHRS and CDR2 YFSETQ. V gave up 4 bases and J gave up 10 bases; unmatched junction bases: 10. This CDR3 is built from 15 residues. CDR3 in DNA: TGCGCCAGCAGCGAGGTAGCGGGGGGGCCAGAAGAGCAGTTCTTC. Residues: CASSEVAGGPEEQFF.

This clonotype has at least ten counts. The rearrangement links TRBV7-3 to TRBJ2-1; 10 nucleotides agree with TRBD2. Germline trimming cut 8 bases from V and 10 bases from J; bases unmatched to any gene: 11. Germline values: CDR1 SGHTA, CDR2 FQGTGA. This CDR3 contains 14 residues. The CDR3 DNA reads TGTGCCAGCGGAACACTAGCGGGAAAGCGCGAGCAGTTCTTC. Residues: CASGTLAGKREQFF.

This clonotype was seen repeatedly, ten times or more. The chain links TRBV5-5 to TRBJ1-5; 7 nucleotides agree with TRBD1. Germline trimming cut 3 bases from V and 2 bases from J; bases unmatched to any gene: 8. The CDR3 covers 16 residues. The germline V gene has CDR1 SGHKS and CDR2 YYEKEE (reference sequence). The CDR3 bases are TGTGCCAGCAGCTCGACACAGGGGTCGGGCAATCAGCCCCAGCATTTT. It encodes CASSSTQGSGNQPQHF.

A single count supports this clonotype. CDR3 sequence: CSVGDPGVSYEQYF. The CDR3, as DNA: TGCAGCGTTGGGGATCCGGGTGTCTCCTACGAGCAGTACTTC. The chain employs TRBV29-1 and TRBJ2-7; D gene uncertain. Trimming took off 4 bases at V and 0 bases at J, with 13 bases between the two ends. Germline loops: CDR1 SQVTM, CDR2 ANQGSEA. The CDR3 runs to 14 residues.

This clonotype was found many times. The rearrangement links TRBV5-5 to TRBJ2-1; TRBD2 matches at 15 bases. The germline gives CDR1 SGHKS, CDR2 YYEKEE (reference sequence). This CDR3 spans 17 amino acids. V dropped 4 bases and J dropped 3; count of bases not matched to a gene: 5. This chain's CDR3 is CASSLEGLAGGYNEQFF. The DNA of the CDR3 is TGTGCCAGCAGCCTGGAGGGACTAGCGGGGGGCTACAATGAGCAGTTCTTC.

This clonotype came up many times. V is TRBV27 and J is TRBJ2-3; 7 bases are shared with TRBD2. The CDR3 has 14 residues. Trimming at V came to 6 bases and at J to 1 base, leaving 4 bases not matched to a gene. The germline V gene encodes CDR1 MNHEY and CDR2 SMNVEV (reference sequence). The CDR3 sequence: CASRSAGRTDTQYF. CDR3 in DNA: TGTGCCAGCAGATCAGCGGGGCGCACAGATACGCAGTATTTT.

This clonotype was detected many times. CDR3 coding DNA: TGCAGTGCTAGAGGCCGAGGCGACACGCCCGGATACTACGAGCAGTACTTC. Protein sequence: CSARGRGDTPGYYEQYF. J is TRBJ2-7 and V is TRBV20-1; D is uncertain. Germline CDR1 DFQATT, CDR2 SNEGSKA (reference sequence). There are 17 residues in the CDR3. With 1 base removed from V and 3 bases from J, the gap between germline ends came to 22 bases.

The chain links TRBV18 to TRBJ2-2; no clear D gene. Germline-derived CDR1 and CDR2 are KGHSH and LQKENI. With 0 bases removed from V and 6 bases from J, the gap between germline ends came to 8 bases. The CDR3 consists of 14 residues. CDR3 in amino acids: CASSPPMAPGELFF. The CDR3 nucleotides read TGTGCCAGCTCACCACCGATGGCGCCCGGGGAGCTGTTTTTT.

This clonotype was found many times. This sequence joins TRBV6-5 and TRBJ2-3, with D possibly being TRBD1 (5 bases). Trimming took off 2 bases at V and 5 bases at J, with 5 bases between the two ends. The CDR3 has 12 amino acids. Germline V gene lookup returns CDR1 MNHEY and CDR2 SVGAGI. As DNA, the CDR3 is TGTGCCAGCAGTTACAGGGGAGATACGCAGTATTTT. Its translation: CASSYRGDTQYF.

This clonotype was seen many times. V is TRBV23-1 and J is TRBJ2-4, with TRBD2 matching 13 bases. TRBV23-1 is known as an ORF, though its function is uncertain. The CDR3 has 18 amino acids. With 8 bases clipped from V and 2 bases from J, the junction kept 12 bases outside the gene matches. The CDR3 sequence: CASETSGRLDCSKNIQYF. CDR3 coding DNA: TGCGCCAGCGAGACTAGCGGGAGGTTAGATTGTTCCAAAAACATTCAGTACTTC.

DNA for the CDR3: TGCAGTGCCCGCAGGACAGATACGCAGTATTTT. Translated, it gives CSARRTDTQYF. This chain links TRBV20-1 with TRBJ2-3; D unclear. The germline V and J ends were trimmed by 6 bases and 3 bases, with 7 bases remaining between them. CDR1 DFQATT and CDR2 SNEGSKA come from the germline V gene (reference sequence). The CDR3 contains 11 residues.

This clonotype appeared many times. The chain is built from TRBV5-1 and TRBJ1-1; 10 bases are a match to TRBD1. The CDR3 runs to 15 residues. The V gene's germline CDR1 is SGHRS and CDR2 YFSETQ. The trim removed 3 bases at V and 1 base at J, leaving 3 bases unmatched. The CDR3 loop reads CASSYDRGRNTEAFF. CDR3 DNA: TGCGCCAGCAGCTACGACAGGGGGCGGAACACTGAAGCTTTCTTT. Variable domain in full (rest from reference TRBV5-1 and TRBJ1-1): KAGVTQTPRYLIKTRGQQVTLSCSPISGHRSVSWYQQTPGQGLQFLFEYFSETQRNKGNFPGRFSGRQFSNSRSEMNVSTLELGDSALYLCASSYDRGRNTEAFFGQGTRLTVV.

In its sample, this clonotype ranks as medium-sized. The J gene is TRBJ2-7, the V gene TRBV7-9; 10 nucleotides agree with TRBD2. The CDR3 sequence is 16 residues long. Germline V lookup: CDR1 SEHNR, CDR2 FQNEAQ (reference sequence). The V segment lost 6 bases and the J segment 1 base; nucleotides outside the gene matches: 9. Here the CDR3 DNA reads TGTGCCAGCAGTCTCCTAGCGGGAGCGCCATCCTACGAGCAGTACTTC. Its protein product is CASSLLAGAPSYEQYF.

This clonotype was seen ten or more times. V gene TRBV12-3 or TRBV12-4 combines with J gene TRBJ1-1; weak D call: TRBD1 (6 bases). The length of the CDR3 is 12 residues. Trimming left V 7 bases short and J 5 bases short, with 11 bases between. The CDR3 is CASTKQGTEAFF. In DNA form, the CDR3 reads TGTGCCAGCACCAAACAGGGAACTGAAGCTTTCTTT.

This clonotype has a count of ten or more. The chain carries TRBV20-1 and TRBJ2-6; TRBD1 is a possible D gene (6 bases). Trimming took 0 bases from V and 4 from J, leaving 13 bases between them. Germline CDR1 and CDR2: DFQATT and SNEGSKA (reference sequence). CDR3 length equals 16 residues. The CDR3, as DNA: TGCAGTGCTAGAGATTTTAGGGGGTCGGGGGCCAACGTCCTGACTTTC. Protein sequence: CSARDFRGSGANVLTF.

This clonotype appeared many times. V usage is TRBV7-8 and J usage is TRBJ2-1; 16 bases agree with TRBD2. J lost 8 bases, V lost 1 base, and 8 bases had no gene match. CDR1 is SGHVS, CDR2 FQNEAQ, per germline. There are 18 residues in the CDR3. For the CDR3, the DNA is TGTGCCAGCAGCTTAGTGGGACTAGCGGGGGGGCGGCGGGATGAGCAGTTCTTC. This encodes CASSLVGLAGGRRDEQFF.

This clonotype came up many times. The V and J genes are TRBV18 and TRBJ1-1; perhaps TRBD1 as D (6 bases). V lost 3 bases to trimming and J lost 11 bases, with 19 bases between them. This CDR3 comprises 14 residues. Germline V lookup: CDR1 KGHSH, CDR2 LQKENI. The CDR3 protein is CASSPRQDPVLAFF. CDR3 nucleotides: TGTGCCAGCTCACCTCGACAGGACCCAGTTTTGGCTTTCTTT.

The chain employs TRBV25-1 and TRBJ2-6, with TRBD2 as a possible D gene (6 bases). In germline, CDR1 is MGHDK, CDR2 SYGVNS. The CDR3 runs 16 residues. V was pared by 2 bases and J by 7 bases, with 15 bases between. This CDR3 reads CASSEHGGRGANVLTF. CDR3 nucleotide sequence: TGTGCCAGCAGTGAACATGGAGGGAGAGGTGCCAACGTCCTGACTTTC.

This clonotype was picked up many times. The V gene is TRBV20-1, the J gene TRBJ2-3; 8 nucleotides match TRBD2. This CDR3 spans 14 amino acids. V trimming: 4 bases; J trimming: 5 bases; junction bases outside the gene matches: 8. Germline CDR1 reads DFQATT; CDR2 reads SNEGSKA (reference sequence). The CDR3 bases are TGCAGTGCTACGGGCAGTAGCGGGGTAGATACGCAGTATTTT. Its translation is CSATGSSGVDTQYF.

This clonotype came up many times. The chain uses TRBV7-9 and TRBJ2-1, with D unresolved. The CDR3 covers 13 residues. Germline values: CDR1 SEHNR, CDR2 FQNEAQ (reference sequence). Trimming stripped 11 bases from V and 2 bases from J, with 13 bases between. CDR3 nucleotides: TGTGCCGCCTCTCGGCTACCCTACAATGAGCAGTTCTTC. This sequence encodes CAASRLPYNEQFF.

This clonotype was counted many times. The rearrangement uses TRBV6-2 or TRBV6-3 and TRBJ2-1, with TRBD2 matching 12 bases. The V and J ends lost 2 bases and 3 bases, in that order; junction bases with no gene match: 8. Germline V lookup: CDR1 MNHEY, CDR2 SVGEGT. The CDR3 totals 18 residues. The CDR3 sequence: CASSYRLAGGRGYNEQFF. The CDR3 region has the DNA TGTGCCAGCAGTTACCGGCTAGCGGGGGGGAGGGGCTACAATGAGCAGTTCTTC.

CDR3 bases: TGCGCCAGCAGCCAAGACGCCTCCAAGAGCTCCTACAATGAGCAGTTCTTC. Protein sequence: CASSQDASKSSYNEQFF. V gene TRBV4-3 combines with J gene TRBJ2-1; D unresolved. The length of the CDR3 is 17 residues. Germline V lookup: CDR1 LGHNA, CDR2 YSLEER. Trimming took off 0 bases at V and 0 bases at J, with 12 bases between the two ends.